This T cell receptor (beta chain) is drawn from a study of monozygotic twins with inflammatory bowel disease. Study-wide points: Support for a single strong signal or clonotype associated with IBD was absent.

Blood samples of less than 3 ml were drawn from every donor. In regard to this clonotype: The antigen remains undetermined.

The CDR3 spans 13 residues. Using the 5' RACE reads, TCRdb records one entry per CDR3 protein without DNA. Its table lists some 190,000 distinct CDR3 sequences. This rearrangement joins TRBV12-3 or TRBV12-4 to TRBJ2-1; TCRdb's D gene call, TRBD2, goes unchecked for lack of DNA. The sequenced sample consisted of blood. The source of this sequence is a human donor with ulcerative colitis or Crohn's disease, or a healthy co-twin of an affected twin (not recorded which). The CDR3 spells CASSSASVGEQFF.